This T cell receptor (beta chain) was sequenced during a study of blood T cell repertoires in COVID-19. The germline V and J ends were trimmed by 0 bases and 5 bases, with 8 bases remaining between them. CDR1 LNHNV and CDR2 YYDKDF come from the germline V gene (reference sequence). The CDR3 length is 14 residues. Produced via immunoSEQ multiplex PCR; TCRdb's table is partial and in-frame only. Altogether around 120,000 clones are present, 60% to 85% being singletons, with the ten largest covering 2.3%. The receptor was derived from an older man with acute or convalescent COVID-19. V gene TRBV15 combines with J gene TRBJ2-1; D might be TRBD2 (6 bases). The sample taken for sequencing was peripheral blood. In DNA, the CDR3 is TGTGCCACCAGCAGAGATGGGGGGAACAATGAGCAGTTCTTC. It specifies CATSRDGGNNEQFF.